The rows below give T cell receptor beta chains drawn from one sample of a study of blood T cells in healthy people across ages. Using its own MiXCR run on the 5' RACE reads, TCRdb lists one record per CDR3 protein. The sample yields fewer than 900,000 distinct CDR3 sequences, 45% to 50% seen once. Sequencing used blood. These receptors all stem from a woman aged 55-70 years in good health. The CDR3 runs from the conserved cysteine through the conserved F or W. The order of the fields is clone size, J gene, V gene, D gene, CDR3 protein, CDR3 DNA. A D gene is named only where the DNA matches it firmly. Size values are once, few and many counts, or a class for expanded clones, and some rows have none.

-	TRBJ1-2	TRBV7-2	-	CASSPGLTGYTF	TGTGCCAGCAGCCCGGGACTAACTGGCTACACCTTC
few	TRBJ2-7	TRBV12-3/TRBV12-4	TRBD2	CASSFSREGREQYF	TGTGCCAGCAGTTTCTCGCGGGAGGGTCGTGAGCAGTACTTC
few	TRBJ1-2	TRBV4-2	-	CASSQDLRSNYGYTF	TGTGCCAGCAGCCAAGATCTTCGGAGTAACTATGGCTACACCTTC
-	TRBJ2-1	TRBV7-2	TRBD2	CASSFVGSGGNEQFF	TGTGCCAGCAGCTTTGTGGGAAGCGGGGGCAATGAGCAGTTCTTC
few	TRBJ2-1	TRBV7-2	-	CASRQGNEQFF	TGTGCCAGCAGACAAGGCAATGAGCAGTTCTTC
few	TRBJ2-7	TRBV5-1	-	CASSLGPDRYEQYF	TGCGCCAGCAGCTTGGGACCGGACCGCTACGAGCAGTACTTC
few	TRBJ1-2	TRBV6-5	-	CASNGRNYGYTF	TGTGCCAGCAATGGCCGGAACTATGGCTACACCTTC
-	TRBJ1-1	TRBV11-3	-	CASSLSGPNTEAFF	TGTGCCAGCAGCTTATCCGGTCCGAACACTGAAGCTTTCTTT
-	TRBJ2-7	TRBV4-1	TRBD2	CASSQADGGRRSYEQYF	TGCGCCAGCAGCCAAGCAGACGGCGGGAGGAGATCCTACGAGCAGTACTTC
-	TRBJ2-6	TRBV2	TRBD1	CASSGTGASGANVLTF	TGTGCCAGCAGCGGGACAGGGGCCTCTGGGGCCAACGTCCTGACTTTC
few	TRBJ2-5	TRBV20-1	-	CSARDIRAGETQYF	TGCAGTGCTAGAGATATCAGGGCTGGAGAGACCCAGTACTTC
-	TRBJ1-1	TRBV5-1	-	CANSLEPGDYTEAFF	TGCGCCAACAGCTTGGAGCCAGGGGATTACACTGAAGCTTTCTTT
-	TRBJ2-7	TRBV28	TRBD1	CASRTGTGGYEQYF	TGTGCCAGCAGAACCGGGACAGGGGGGTACGAGCAGTACTTC
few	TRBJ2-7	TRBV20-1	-	CSASVQGSSYEQYF	TGCAGTGCTAGCGTACAGGGAAGCTCCTACGAGCAGTACTTC
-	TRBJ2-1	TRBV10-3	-	CATRDIYNEQFF	TGTGCCACCCGGGACATTTACAATGAGCAGTTCTTC
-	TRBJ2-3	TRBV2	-	CASRPDYLTGTQYF	TGTGCCAGCAGGCCGGACTACTTGACAGGTACGCAGTATTTT